The entry that follows covers one TCR beta chain sequence. Its specificity is not known. Sequencing used immunoSEQ multiplex PCR; TCRdb keeps in-frame clones, though not all of them. The sample includes more than 45,000 clones, roughly nine tenths seen only once; the top ten take 3% to 4%. The sample originates from a study of OX40 agonist ivuxolimab in advanced cancers. Whole-study context: A diagnosis of hepatocellular carcinoma, melanoma, renal cell or head and neck cancer was present in dose-escalation patients. Eligibility rules accepted prior anti-PD-1, anti-PD-L1 or anti-CTLA-4 therapy, and 40% had some.

The CDR3 has 17 amino acids. Study-wide findings and caveats: Patients who responded partially at 0.1-3.0 mg/kg showed clonal expansion ranking among the lowest. Clonal expansion by week 6 occurred in CD4+ and CD8+ blood T cells (at 0.1 to 3.0 mg/kg).

J is TRBJ2-3 and V is TRBV21-1; the DNA was not compared with TRBD2, the D call given in the table. TRBV21-1 is termed a pseudogene. The TCR comes from an adult with an advanced solid tumor such as melanoma, head and neck, liver or kidney cancer. This specimen was CD4+ or CD8+ T cells sorted from blood, taken in a trial of the OX40 agonist ivuxolimab. CDR3 coding DNA: TGTGCCAGCCGGCTTCCTAGGCTGCCGAGAGGAACAGATACGCAGTATTTT. Protein sequence: CASRLPRLPRGTDTQYF.